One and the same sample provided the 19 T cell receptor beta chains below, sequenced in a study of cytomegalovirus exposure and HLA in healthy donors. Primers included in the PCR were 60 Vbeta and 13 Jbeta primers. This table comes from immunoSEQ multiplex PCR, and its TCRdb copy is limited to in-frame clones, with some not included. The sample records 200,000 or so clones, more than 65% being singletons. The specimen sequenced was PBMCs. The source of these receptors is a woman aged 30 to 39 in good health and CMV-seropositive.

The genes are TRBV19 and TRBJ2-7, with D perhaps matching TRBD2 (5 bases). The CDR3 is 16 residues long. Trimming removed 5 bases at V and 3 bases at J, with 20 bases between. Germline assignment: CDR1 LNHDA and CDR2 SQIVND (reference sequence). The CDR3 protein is CASSSTTLKRDYEQYF. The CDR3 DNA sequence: TGTGCCAGTAGTTCCACTACACTCAAACGGGACTACGAGCAGTACTTC.

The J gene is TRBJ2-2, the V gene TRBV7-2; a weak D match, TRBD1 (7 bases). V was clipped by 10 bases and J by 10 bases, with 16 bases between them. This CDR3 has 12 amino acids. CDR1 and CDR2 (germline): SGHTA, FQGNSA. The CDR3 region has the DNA TGTGCCACCAGGGGGGCCTTGTTGGAGCTGTTTTTT. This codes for CATRGALLELFF.

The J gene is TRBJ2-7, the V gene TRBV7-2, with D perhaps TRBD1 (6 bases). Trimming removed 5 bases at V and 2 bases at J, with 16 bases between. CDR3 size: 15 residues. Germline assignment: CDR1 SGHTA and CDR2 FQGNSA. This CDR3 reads CASSVTGTTPYEQYF. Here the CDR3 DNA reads TGTGCCAGCAGCGTAACCGGGACAACCCCCTACGAGCAGTACTTC.

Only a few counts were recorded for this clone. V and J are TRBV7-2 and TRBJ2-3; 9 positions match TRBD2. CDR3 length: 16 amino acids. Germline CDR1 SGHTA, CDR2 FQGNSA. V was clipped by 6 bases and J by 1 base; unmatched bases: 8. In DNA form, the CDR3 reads TGTGCCAGCAGGCCAAGGCGGGGGGGAGGCACAGATACGCAGTATTTT. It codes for CASRPRRGGGTDTQYF.

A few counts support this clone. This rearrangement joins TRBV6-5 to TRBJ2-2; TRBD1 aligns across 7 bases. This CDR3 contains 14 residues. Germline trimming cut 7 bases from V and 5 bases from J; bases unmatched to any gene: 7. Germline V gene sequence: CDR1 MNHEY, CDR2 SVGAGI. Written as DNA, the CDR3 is TGTGCCAGCATTCGGACAGGTGGAACCGGGGAGCTGTTTTTT. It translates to CASIRTGGTGELFF.

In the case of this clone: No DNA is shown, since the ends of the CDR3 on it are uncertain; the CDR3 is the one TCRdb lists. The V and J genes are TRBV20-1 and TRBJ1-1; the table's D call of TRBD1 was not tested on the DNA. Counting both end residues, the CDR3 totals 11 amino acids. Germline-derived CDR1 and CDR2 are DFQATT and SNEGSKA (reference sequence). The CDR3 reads CSASFGSGIIF.

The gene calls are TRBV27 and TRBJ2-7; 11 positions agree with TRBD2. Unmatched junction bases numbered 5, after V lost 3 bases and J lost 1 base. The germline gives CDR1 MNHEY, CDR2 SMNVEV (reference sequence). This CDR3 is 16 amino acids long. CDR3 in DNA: TGTGCCAGCAGTTTCCGGGGACTAGCGGAGTCCTACGAGCAGTACTTC. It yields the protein CASSFRGLAESYEQYF.

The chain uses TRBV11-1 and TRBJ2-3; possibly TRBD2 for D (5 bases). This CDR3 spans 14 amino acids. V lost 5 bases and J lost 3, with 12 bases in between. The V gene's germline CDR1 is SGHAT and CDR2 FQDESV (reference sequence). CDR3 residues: CASSLGLGTDTQYF. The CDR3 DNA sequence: TGTGCCAGCAGCCTCGGACTGGGGACAGATACGCAGTATTTT.

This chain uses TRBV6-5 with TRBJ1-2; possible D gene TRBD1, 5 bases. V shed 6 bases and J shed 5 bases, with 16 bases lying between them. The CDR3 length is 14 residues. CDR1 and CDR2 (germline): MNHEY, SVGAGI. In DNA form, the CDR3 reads TGTGCCAGCAGCGTACGGGGGGGTGTTTATGGCTACACCTTC. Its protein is CASSVRGGVYGYTF.

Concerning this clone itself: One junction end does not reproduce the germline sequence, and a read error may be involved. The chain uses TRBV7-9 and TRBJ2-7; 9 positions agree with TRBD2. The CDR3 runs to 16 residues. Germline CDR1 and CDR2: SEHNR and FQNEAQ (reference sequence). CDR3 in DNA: TGTTCCAGCAGCTTAGGCGGGAGGGATGCCCCCTACGAGCAGTACTTC. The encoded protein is CSSSLGGRDAPYEQYF.

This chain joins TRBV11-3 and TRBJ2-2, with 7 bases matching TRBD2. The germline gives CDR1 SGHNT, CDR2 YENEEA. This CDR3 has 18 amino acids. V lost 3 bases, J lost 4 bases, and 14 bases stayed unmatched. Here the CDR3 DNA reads TGTGCCAGCAGCTTCCCGCCTTCTCGCGGGGGTGTCACCGGGGAGCTGTTTTTT. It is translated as CASSFPPSRGGVTGELFF.

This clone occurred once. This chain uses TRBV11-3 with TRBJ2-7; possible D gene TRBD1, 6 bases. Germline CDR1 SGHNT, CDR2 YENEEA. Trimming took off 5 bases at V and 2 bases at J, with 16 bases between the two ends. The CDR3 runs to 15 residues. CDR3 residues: CASSTRTAPPYEQYF. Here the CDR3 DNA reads TGTGCCAGCAGCACCCGGACAGCTCCACCCTACGAGCAGTACTTC.

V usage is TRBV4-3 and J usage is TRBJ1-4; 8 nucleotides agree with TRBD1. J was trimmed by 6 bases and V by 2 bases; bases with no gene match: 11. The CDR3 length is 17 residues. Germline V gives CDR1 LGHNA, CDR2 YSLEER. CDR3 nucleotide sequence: TGCGCCAGCAGCCAATCAGTTACGGGACAGGTACATGAAAAACTGTTTTTT. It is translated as CASSQSVTGQVHEKLFF.

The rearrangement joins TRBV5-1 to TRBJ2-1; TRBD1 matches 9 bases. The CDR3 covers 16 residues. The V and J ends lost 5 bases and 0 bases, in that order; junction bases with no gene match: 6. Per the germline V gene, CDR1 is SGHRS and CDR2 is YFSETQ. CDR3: CASSWTGAHSYNEQFF. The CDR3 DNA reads TGCGCCAGCAGTTGGACAGGGGCCCACTCCTACAATGAGCAGTTCTTC.

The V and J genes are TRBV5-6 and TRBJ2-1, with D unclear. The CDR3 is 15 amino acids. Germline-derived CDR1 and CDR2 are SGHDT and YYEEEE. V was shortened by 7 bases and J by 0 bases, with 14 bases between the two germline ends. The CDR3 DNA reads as TGTGCCAGCGCGGTGGCGCCCAGCTCCTACAATGAGCAGTTCTTC. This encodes CASAVAPSSYNEQFF.

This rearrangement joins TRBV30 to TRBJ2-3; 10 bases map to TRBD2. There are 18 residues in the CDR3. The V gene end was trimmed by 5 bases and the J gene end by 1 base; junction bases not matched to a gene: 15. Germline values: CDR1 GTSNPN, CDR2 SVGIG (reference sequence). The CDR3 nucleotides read TGTGCCTGGTTCGGCGGAGAGCGGGGGGGCCACGGCACAGATACGCAGTATTTT. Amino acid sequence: CAWFGGERGGHGTDTQYF.

The CDR3 DNA reads as TGTGCCAGCAGGACACTTGAAGCTTTCTTT. This translates into CASRTLEAFF. V gene TRBV6-1 combines with J gene TRBJ1-1; no firm D call. V lost 6 bases and J lost 7, with 6 bases in between. The germline gives CDR1 MNHNS, CDR2 SASEGT. The CDR3 is 10 amino acids.

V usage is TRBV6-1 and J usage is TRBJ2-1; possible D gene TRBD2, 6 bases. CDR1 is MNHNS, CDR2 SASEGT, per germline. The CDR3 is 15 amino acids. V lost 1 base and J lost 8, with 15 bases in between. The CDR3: CASSEDGGASDEQFF. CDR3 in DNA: TGTGCCAGCAGTGAAGATGGAGGGGCCTCGGATGAGCAGTTCTTC.

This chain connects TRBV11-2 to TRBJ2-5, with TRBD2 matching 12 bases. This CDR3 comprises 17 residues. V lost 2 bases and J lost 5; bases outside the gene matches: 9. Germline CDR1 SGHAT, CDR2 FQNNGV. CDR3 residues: CASSLTTGTSGRETQYF. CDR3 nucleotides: TGTGCCAGCAGCTTAACCACAGGGACTAGCGGGCGGGAGACCCAGTACTTC.